Listed below are T cell receptor beta chains from one sample, sequenced in a study of T-cell memory formation after mild COVID-19. TCRdb reanalysed the 5' RACE reads using MiXCR and keeps one entry per CDR3 protein. The profile covers under 150,000 distinct CDR3 sequences, with roughly 15% appearing a single time and around 14% taken by the ten largest. The sequenced sample consisted of PBMCs or a T cell subset sorted from them (not recorded which). The receptors shown here come from an adult woman who had mild COVID-19 (a few samples of this study predate the infection). Cell type and time point are not known. The CDR3 runs from the conserved cysteine through the conserved F or W. A D gene is named only where the DNA matches it firmly. Clone size is shown for a subset of rows, as once, few, many or a class of expanded clone.

TRBD2	.	TRBV7-2	19	TRBJ2-3	CASSLGPPIAGGPADTQYF	TGTGCCAGCAGCTTAGGCCCCCCTATTGCGGGGGGGCCCGCAGATACGCAGTATTTT
.	few	TRBV7-3	13	TRBJ2-2	CASSPARGGELFF	TGTGCCAGCAGCCCCGCCAGGGGAGGGGAGCTGTTTTTT
.	.	TRBV6-6	12	TRBJ1-5	CASSYPDGAQHF	TGTGCCAGCAGTTACCCGGATGGTGCCCAGCATTTT
.	many	TRBV7-9	13	TRBJ2-5	CASSPPGRETQYF	TGTGCCAGCAGCCCCCCCGGGCGGGAGACCCAGTACTTC
TRBD2	few	TRBV4-2	19	TRBJ2-1	CASSHPFIWTSSTYNEQFF	TGTGCCAGCAGCCACCCCTTCATTTGGACTAGCAGTACTTACAATGAGCAGTTCTTC
TRBD1	.	TRBV2	14	TRBJ2-7	CASGLGQGSSEQYF	TGTGCCAGCGGGTTGGGACAGGGTAGTAGCGAGCAGTACTTC
.	few	TRBV7-2	13	TRBJ1-1	CASSQMIVRGAFF	TGTGCCAGCAGCCAGATGATAGTCCGCGGAGCTTTCTTT
TRBD2	.	TRBV7-2	15	TRBJ2-5	CASSSRGGIQETQYF	TGTGCCAGCAGCTCGCGGGGGGGCATCCAAGAGACCCAGTACTTC
TRBD2	.	TRBV7-6	16	TRBJ2-3	CASKRVAGGHTDTQYF	TGTGCCAGCAAGCGGGTAGCGGGCGGGCACACAGATACGCAGTATTTT
TRBD2	.	TRBV5-1	14	TRBJ2-5	CASRGLAGQETQYF	TGCGCCAGCCGGGGACTAGCGGGGCAAGAGACCCAGTACTTC
TRBD2	few	TRBV12-3/TRBV12-4	15	TRBJ2-3	CASRTGLAGGHTQYF	TGTGCCAGCCGAACGGGACTAGCGGGGGGCCATACGCAGTATTTT
.	.	TRBV2	13	TRBJ2-5	CAASSDGRETQYF	TGTGCCGCTTCTAGCGATGGACGAGAGACCCAGTACTTC
TRBD2	few	TRBV9	16	TRBJ2-1	CASSVGGLPTYNEQFF	TGTGCCAGCAGCGTAGGGGGACTACCCACCTACAATGAGCAGTTCTTC
.	.	TRBV6-2/TRBV6-3	10	TRBJ2-7	CASSGYEQYF	TGTGCCAGTAGCGGCTACGAGCAGTACTTC
TRBD1	few	TRBV7-9	16	TRBJ2-1	CASSSSTGVSYNEQFF	TGTGCCAGCAGCTCCTCTACAGGGGTATCCTACAATGAGCAGTTCTTC
TRBD2	few	TRBV7-2	15	TRBJ2-7	CASSPSGTSVHEQYF	TGTGCCAGCAGCCCCTCCGGGACTAGCGTGCACGAGCAGTACTTC
TRBD1	few	TRBV7-2	14	TRBJ2-7	CASRGQGGSYEQYF	TGTGCCAGCAGGGGACAGGGTGGGTCCTACGAGCAGTACTTC
TRBD1	few	TRBV4-2	14	TRBJ2-3	CASSLDRGADTQYF	TGTGCCAGCAGCCTGGACAGGGGGGCAGATACGCAGTATTTT
.	.	TRBV7-2	16	TRBJ1-1	CASSRRPGSMNTEAFF	TGTGCCAGCAGCCGACGGCCAGGGAGTATGAACACTGAAGCTTTCTTT
TRBD1	.	TRBV12-3/TRBV12-4	15	TRBJ1-1	CASSLLTGLNTEAFF	TGTGCCAGCAGTTTACTGACAGGGTTGAACACTGAAGCTTTCTTT
TRBD1	.	TRBV7-9	13	TRBJ1-5	CASSRQGEGPQHF	TGTGCCAGCAGCCGCCAGGGGGAAGGGCCCCAGCATTTT
TRBD2	few	TRBV29-1	16	TRBJ2-1	CSALGASSGRYNEQFF	TGCAGCGCCCTGGGGGCATCTAGCGGGAGATACAATGAGCAGTTCTTC
TRBD1	.	TRBV12-3/TRBV12-4	12	TRBJ1-1	CASSFITGGAFF	TGTGCCAGCAGTTTTATCACAGGGGGAGCTTTCTTT
.	.	TRBV29-1	13	TRBJ2-7	CSVVDYPNYEQYF	TGCAGCGTTGTTGACTACCCCAACTACGAGCAGTACTTC
.	few	TRBV5-4	14	TRBJ1-1	CASSSTDGNTEAFF	TGTGCCAGCAGCTCTACAGACGGGAACACTGAAGCTTTCTTT
TRBD1	.	TRBV4-3	16	TRBJ2-7	CASSQALDREFYEQYF	TGCGCCAGCAGCCAGGCTTTGGACAGGGAATTCTACGAGCAGTACTTC
TRBD2	.	TRBV7-3	15	TRBJ2-1	CASSPIAGGNNEQFF	TGTGCCAGCAGCCCGATAGCGGGAGGGAACAATGAGCAGTTCTTC
.	few	TRBV27	16	TRBJ2-1	CASSLSMDSSYNEQFF	TGTGCCAGCAGTTTATCCATGGACAGCTCCTACAATGAGCAGTTCTTC
.	many	TRBV30	14	TRBJ2-2	CAFMAGPGTGELFF	TGTGCCTTCATGGCGGGGCCGGGCACCGGGGAGCTGTTTTTT
.	.	TRBV21-1	17	TRBJ2-4	CASSKAGRPGRENIQYF	TGTGCCAGCAGCAAAGCAGGTCGGCCAGGAAGAGAAAACATTCAGTACTTC